The source of this T cell receptor (beta chain) is a study of blood T cell repertoires in COVID-19. Cohorts were determined from participant-reported clinical history. Clones were sequenced by immunoSEQ multiplex PCR, and TCRdb holds only the in-frame ones, with some missing. The repertoire holds some 250,000 clones, with 80% to 90% as singletons. J was trimmed by 8 bases and V by 0 bases; bases with no gene match: 2. This CDR3 is built from 15 residues. Germline lookup yields CDR1 MNHEY and CDR2 SVGAGI. The receptor comes from a man younger than 35 who had recovered from COVID-19. The genes are TRBV6-5 and TRBJ1-6; 9 positions agree with TRBD1. The sequencing sample was made of PBMCs or T cells enriched from blood (not recorded which). CDR3 nucleotide sequence: TGTGCCAGCAGTTACTCGGGACAGGGATATTCACCCCTCCACTTT. Translated, it gives CASSYSGQGYSPLHF.